The 32 T cell receptor beta chains presented below share a single source sample, sequenced in a study of monozygotic twins with inflammatory bowel disease. TCRdb re-called the 5' RACE reads and gives one entry per CDR3 protein, without DNA. The clone table shows 150,000 to 200,000 distinct CDR3 sequences, with the ten largest holding 2.8%. The sequencing input was blood. The source of these receptors is a human donor with ulcerative colitis or Crohn's disease, or a healthy co-twin of an affected twin (not recorded which).

The chain combines TRBV29-1 with TRBJ2-3; TCRdb names TRBD1, which stays unverified in the absence of DNA. The CDR3 is 13 amino acids. CDR1 SQVTM and CDR2 ANQGSEA come from the germline V gene. The CDR3 sequence is CSVRGITTDTQYF.

The rearrangement links TRBV19 to TRBJ2-1; TCRdb's D call of TRBD2 is untestable without DNA. Germline CDR1 reads LNHDA; CDR2 reads SQIVND (reference sequence). The CDR3 has 11 amino acids. CDR3 sequence reads: CASSEGLSQFF. Supplemented by reference TRBV19 and TRBJ2-1, the full variable domain reads DGGITQSPKYLFRKEGQNVTLSCEQNLNHDAMYWYRQDPGQGLRLIYYSQIVNDFQKGDIAEGYSVSREKKESFPLTVTSAQKNPTAFYLCASSEGLSQFFGPGTRLTVL.

The rearrangement uses TRBV7-9 and TRBJ2-2; TCRdb indicates TRBD1, and absent DNA this call remains unverified. Germline values: CDR1 SEHNR, CDR2 FQNEAQ (reference sequence). The CDR3 loop spans 15 amino acids. The CDR3 loop is CASSLAAGATGELFF.

V gene TRBV24-1 combines with J gene TRBJ2-3; TCRdb reports TRBD2, a call that lacks DNA to check it against. CDR1 is KGHDR, CDR2 SFDVKD, per germline. CDR3 size: 16 residues. CDR3 residues: CATSDLGTSGTDTQYF.

The rearrangement uses TRBV12-3 or TRBV12-4 and TRBJ2-5; TCRdb indicates TRBD1, and absent DNA this call remains unverified. The CDR3 loop spans 15 amino acids. The CDR3 spells CASSLSPGQGETQYF.

CDR3 protein: CASQLTQGHEQYF. This chain joins TRBV12-3 or TRBV12-4 and TRBJ2-7; TCRdb names TRBD1, which stays unverified in the absence of DNA. The CDR3 totals 13 residues.

The chain recombines TRBV6-1 with TRBJ2-6; TCRdb picks TRBD1, but there is no DNA to check that call. The length of the CDR3 is 17 residues. In germline, CDR1 is MNHNS, CDR2 SASEGT. CDR3 protein: CASRLPGGGRGANVLTF.

This chain uses TRBV6-5 with TRBJ2-3; lacking DNA, the TRBD1 call made by TCRdb goes unchecked. This CDR3 comprises 15 residues. Germline values: CDR1 MNHEY, CDR2 SVGAGI. CDR3 protein: CASSYSPGTADTQYF.

The V call is TRBV6-4, the J call TRBJ1-1; TCRdb indicates TRBD1, and absent DNA this call remains unverified. Germline V CDR1 and CDR2: MRHNA, SNTAGT. This CDR3 spans 13 amino acids. The chain's CDR3 is CASRRDSYTEAFF.

This rearrangement joins TRBV20-1 to TRBJ1-5; the TCRdb call, TRBD1, lacks DNA for checking. The germline V gene has CDR1 DFQATT and CDR2 SNEGSKA (reference sequence). This CDR3 contains 15 residues. This CDR3 reads CSAGLRQGANQPQHF.

J is TRBJ2-1 and V is TRBV7-3; TCRdb's D call of TRBD2 is untestable without DNA. Germline-derived CDR1 and CDR2 are SGHTA and FQGTGA. The CDR3 totals 14 residues. The CDR3 is CASSSGTRRNEQFF.

The chain combines TRBV20-1 with TRBJ2-7; checking the TCRdb D call of TRBD2 is not possible without DNA. Germline V gives CDR1 DFQATT, CDR2 SNEGSKA (reference sequence). This CDR3 spans 16 amino acids. The CDR3 sequence: CSARDPSGTSGGEQYF.

The chain uses TRBV6-6 and TRBJ1-5. Germline V gene data show CDR1 as MNHNY and CDR2 as SVGAGI (reference sequence). The CDR3 runs to 14 residues. The CDR3 is CASGLGRINQPQHF.

The chain recombines TRBV5-8 with TRBJ2-2. From germline, CDR1 is SGHTS and CDR2 YDEGEE. This CDR3 spans 16 amino acids. This chain's CDR3 is CASSLVVGRPTGELFF.

The chain recombines TRBV7-2 with TRBJ2-1. Germline assignment: CDR1 SGHTA and CDR2 FQGNSA. The length of the CDR3 is 17 residues. This CDR3 is CASSLKAAQSSYNEQFF. The full variable domain, with the rest looked up from reference TRBV7-2 and TRBJ2-1, is GAGVSQSPSNKVTEKGKDVELRCDPISGHTALYWYRQSLGQGLEFLIYFQGNSAPDKSGLPSDRFSAERTGGSVSTLTIQRTQQEDSAVYLCASSLKAAQSSYNEQFFGPGTRLTVL.

The genes are TRBV7-8 and TRBJ2-1. There are 15 residues in the CDR3. Looked up from germline, CDR1 is SGHVS and CDR2 is FQNEAQ. This CDR3 is CASSSGRYMDNEQFF.

V gene TRBV6-1 combines with J gene TRBJ1-6. Germline assignment: CDR1 MNHNS and CDR2 SASEGT. This CDR3 has 14 residues. CDR3 residues: CASTSGTQHSPLHF.

The chain joins TRBV29-1 to TRBJ2-5; absent DNA, TCRdb's TRBD1 call cannot be checked. The germline gives CDR1 SQVTM, CDR2 ANQGSEA. CDR3 length: 11 residues. CDR3 region: CSVERGETQYF.

The chain recombines TRBV12-3 or TRBV12-4 with TRBJ2-2. The length of the CDR3 is 13 residues. The CDR3 sequence: CASSPSGSRELFF.

V is TRBV7-2 and J is TRBJ1-4; TCRdb lists TRBD1, though no DNA is available to test this call. The CDR3 consists of 15 residues. The germline CDR1 and CDR2 sequences are SGHTA and FQGNSA. CDR3 sequence: CASSLVSDRREKLFF.

The J gene is TRBJ2-2, the V gene TRBV5-1; TCRdb proposes TRBD1, but this gene call is untestable without DNA. Germline assignment: CDR1 SGHRS and CDR2 YFSETQ. There are 15 residues in the CDR3. CDR3 residues: CASSFDRVGTGELFF.

This rearrangement joins TRBV6-2 or TRBV6-3 to TRBJ1-3. This CDR3 spans 15 amino acids. CDR1 is MNHEY, CDR2 SVGEGT, per germline. Here the CDR3 reads CASSYSTVSGNTIYF.

The chain has TRBV7-9 and TRBJ2-1; the D call of TRBD2 rests on TCRdb alone, since no DNA is present to check it. Germline V gene data show CDR1 as SEHNR and CDR2 as FQNEAQ (reference sequence). The CDR3 length is 17 residues. CDR3 residues: CASSLMGASGSSNEQFF.

The chain combines TRBV28 with TRBJ2-7; TCRdb's assignment of TRBD1 cannot be checked, as there is no DNA. Germline CDR1 MDHEN, CDR2 SYDVKM. CDR3 length: 17 amino acids. The chain's CDR3 is CASRPPLPGPSSYEQYF.

V gene TRBV7-6 combines with J gene TRBJ1-1; the D call of TRBD1 rests on TCRdb alone, since no DNA is present to check it. Germline V CDR1 and CDR2: SGHVS, FNYEAQ. This CDR3 contains 15 residues. The CDR3 spells CASSLGGQGLGEAFF. Complete variable domain (other parts from reference TRBV7-6 and TRBJ1-1): GAGVSQSPRYKVTKRGQDVALRCDPISGHVSLYWYRQALGQGPEFLTYFNYEAQQDKSGLPNDRFSAERPEGSISTLTIQRTEQRDSAMYRCASSLGGQGLGEAFFGQGTRLTVV.

Here the CDR3 reads CAISESREAYNEQFF. This chain uses TRBV10-3 with TRBJ2-1; checking the TCRdb D call of TRBD2 is not possible without DNA. The germline V gene encodes CDR1 ENHRY and CDR2 SYGVKD. The CDR3 totals 15 residues.

The chain carries TRBV13 and TRBJ1-4; TCRdb lists TRBD1, though no DNA is available to test this call. Per germline, CDR1 PRHDT and CDR2 FYEKMQ (reference sequence). CDR3 size: 17 residues. CDR3 residues: CASSLGLRGRPDEKLFF. Using reference TRBV13 and TRBJ1-4 for the parts outside the CDR3, the full variable domain is AAGVIQSPRHLIKEKRETATLKCYPIPRHDTVYWYQQGPGQDPQFLISFYEKMQSDKGSIPDRFSAQQFSDYHSELNMSSLELGDSALYFCASSLGLRGRPDEKLFFGSGTQLSVL.

The chain combines TRBV19 with TRBJ2-3. CDR3 length equals 14 residues. Germline CDR1 LNHDA, CDR2 SQIVND (reference sequence). This chain's CDR3 is CASKTVGSTDTQYF. Variable domain in full (rest from reference TRBV19 and TRBJ2-3): DGGITQSPKYLFRKEGQNVTLSCEQNLNHDAMYWYRQDPGQGLRLIYYSQIVNDFQKGDIAEGYSVSREKKESFPLTVTSAQKNPTAFYLCASKTVGSTDTQYFGPGTRLTVL.

This chain uses TRBV5-4 with TRBJ1-5. Germline V gene data show CDR1 as SGHNT and CDR2 as YYREEE (reference sequence). The CDR3 runs 14 residues. The CDR3: CASSLFGSNQPQHF.

The chain joins TRBV30 to TRBJ2-2. Germline-derived CDR1 and CDR2 are GTSNPN and SVGIG (reference sequence). The CDR3 is 13 residues long. This CDR3 is CAWSLSFAGELFF.

The chain combines TRBV10-3 with TRBJ2-3; with no DNA, the TCRdb D assignment of TRBD1 cannot be verified. The CDR3 spans 17 residues. Germline CDR1 is ENHRY and CDR2 is SYGVKD. The chain's CDR3 is CAISESRGGVGTDTQYF.

The chain joins TRBV11-2 to TRBJ1-6; TCRdb names TRBD1, which stays unverified in the absence of DNA. This CDR3 comprises 15 residues. The V gene's germline CDR1 is SGHAT and CDR2 FQNNGV. The CDR3 spells CASSLQGMGNSPLYF.